This TCR beta chain was recorded in a study of blood T cell repertoires in COVID-19. The wider study: The origin of the acute and convalescent COVID-19 samples was the United States, Italy and Spain. PBMCs, B-cell-depleted T cells, or T cells provided the cDNA or gDNA that made up the material.

Participants were aged roughly 18 to 95 years, lived in 20 to 25 US areas, and enrolled virtually. Participants were placed into cohorts based on the clinical history they reported. Germline assignment: CDR1 SNHLY and CDR2 FYNNEI. Trimming removed 3 bases from V and 3 bases from J, with 15 bases in between. The CDR3 is made up of 16 amino acids. The table came from immunoSEQ multiplex PCR; TCRdb's copy has only in-frame clones and leaves some out. The sample contains 250,000 or so clones, around 82% of which appear only once. This TCR was sampled from a woman aged 40 to 50 who had been exposed to COVID-19. Sequences were obtained from PBMCs or T cells enriched from blood (not recorded which). The chain joins TRBV2 to TRBJ1-5; D possibly corresponds to TRBD1 (6 bases). The CDR3 nucleotides read TGTGCCAGCAGTGAGGACTTAGGGGGGGTCAATCAGCCCCAGCATTTT. Translated, it gives CASSEDLGGVNQPQHF.